The entry below describes one TCR beta chain. This CDR3 spans 16 amino acids. Germline lookup yields CDR1 SGHTA and CDR2 FQGNSA. Trimming removed 2 bases at V and 9 bases at J, with 20 bases between. This sample is part of a study of control samples from healthy donors and cancer patients. Here immunoSEQ multiplex PCR was the method, and the copy in TCRdb shows in-frame clones only, minus some. The sample lists some 74,000 clones, 83% seen once, with roughly 14% in the top ten. The sequence was collected from a man in his 60s in good health. Sample: blood. The V call is TRBV7-2, the J call TRBJ2-1; tentatively, D is TRBD2 (6 bases). The CDR3 DNA follows: TGTGCCAGCAGCTTAACCCGACTAGAAAGGGTTGGTGAGCAGTTCTTC. Translating it yields CASSLTRLERVGEQFF.